This entry features one T cell receptor beta chain sequence. The data derive from a study of Ad26.COV2.S vaccination and SARS-CoV-2 variants. Study-wide context: Donor was in the COV1001 Ad26.COV2.S trial arm. Intramuscularly, Ad26.COV2.S was given either once or twice, 56 days apart.

This table comes from immunoSEQ multiplex PCR, and its TCRdb copy is limited to in-frame clones, with some not included. The sample consists of 350,000 to 600,000 clones, roughly nine tenths of them appearing once. Treatment defined: 19 received Ad26.COV2.S at low or high dose, single or two shots; 5 received placebo; per-sample allocation not given. Samples analyzed were those drawn on day 63 after the first vaccine or placebo injection. This specimen was peripheral blood, taken in a trial of Ad26.COV2.S vaccine versus placebo. This TCR was sampled from a person aged 18-60 years who received the Ad26.COV2.S COVID-19 vaccine or a placebo.

The CDR3 DNA sequence: TGTGCCAGTAGTATAGAAGGACGCCCTCATTCACCCCTCCACTTT. It encodes CASSIEGRPHSPLHF. J is TRBJ1-6 and V is TRBV19; D remains ambiguous. Trimming removed 0 bases from V and 8 bases from J, with 11 bases in between. CDR3 length: 15 amino acids. CDR1 and CDR2 (germline): LNHDA, SQIVND (reference sequence).